A selection of T cell receptor beta chains follows, all from one sample in a study of glioma-infiltrating T cells. Each CDR3 protein gets one entry after TCRdb re-called the multiplex PCR reads with MiXCR. The table has some 190,000 distinct CDR3 sequences, roughly a third seen once; the top ten hold 20%. The source material was glioma tissue, nonneoplastic brain tissue, or PBMCs (not recorded which). The receptor set was obtained from a human donor with low-grade glioma or glioblastoma, undergoing nonglioma brain surgery, or in good health (not recorded which). Both conserved end residues are part of each CDR3. The order of the fields is clone size, J gene, V gene, D gene, CDR3 DNA, CDR3 protein. The D gene is left open where the match is weak. Clone size is given for some rows only: seen once, a few or many times, or a class if the clone is expanded.

>many|TRBJ2-7|TRBV20-1|NA
TGCAGTGCTACAAACTACGAGCAGTACTTC
CSATNYEQYF
>NA|TRBJ1-1|TRBV6-2/TRBV6-3|NA
TGTGCCAGCAGCTCAGGGTGGGGGAAGCGGGACACTGAAGCTTTCTTT
CASSSGWGKRDTEAFF
>many|TRBJ2-3|TRBV20-1|TRBD1
TGCAGTGCCAGGACAGGGGGCGCAGATACGCAGTATTTT
CSARTGGADTQYF
>many|TRBJ2-2|TRBV6-2/TRBV6-3|TRBD1
TGTGCCAGCACCGAGGGGGCAGACCGGAACACCGGGGAGCTGTTTTTT
CASTEGADRNTGELFF
>NA|TRBJ1-6|TRBV4-2|TRBD1
TGTGCCAGCTCCCGACAGGGGGGGGATAATTCACCCCTCCACTTT
CASSRQGGDNSPLHF
>NA|TRBJ2-1|TRBV29-1|NA
TGCAGCCTTGGGGGCGGGAGATCGTACAATGAGCAGTTCTTC
CSLGGGRSYNEQFF
>NA|TRBJ2-5|TRBV29-1|TRBD2
TGCAGCGTTAGAGCGGGAGGAAGAGGGACCCAGTACTTC
CSVRAGGRGTQYF
>NA|TRBJ1-1|TRBV7-2|NA
TGTGCCAGCAGCCCCAATACAGATACGCAGTTCTTT
CASSPNTDTQFF
>many|TRBJ2-3|TRBV7-9|NA
TGTGCCAGCAGCGGTGGGGGTCACGGAACGACAGATACGCAGTATTTT
CASSGGGHGTTDTQYF
>few|TRBJ1-5|TRBV19|NA
TGTGCCAGTAGTATAGCAGGTGCCAAATCGGAGCCCAATAGCAATCAGCCCCAGCATTTT
CASSIAGAKSEPNSNQPQHF
>many|TRBJ2-1|TRBV20-1|TRBD2
TGCAGTGCTCCTCCGCCGGGAGGGCCCTACAATGAGCAGTTCTTC
CSAPPPGGPYNEQFF
>many|TRBJ1-3|TRBV28|NA
TGTGCCAGCAGTTTAGACCCTGGAAACACCATATATTTT
CASSLDPGNTIYF
>NA|TRBJ1-3|TRBV28|TRBD1
TGTGCCATCGACGGACAGGGCCAAAACACCATATATTTT
CAIDGQGQNTIYF
>NA|TRBJ2-7|TRBV6-1|NA
TGTGCCAGCAGCCGGATAGTTGGACTCTACGAGCGGTTCTTC
CASSRIVGLYERFF
>many|TRBJ1-2|TRBV20-1|NA
TGCAGTGCTAGACCCAGGAGCCTATATGGCTACACCTTC
CSARPRSLYGYTF
>NA|TRBJ2-7|TRBV12-5|NA
TGTGCTAGTGGTTTGCTGATCCCCCGGTCCTCGGCCAACGAGCAGTACTTC
CASGLLIPRSSANEQYF
>NA|TRBJ2-7|TRBV29-1|NA
TGCAGCGTTGAGGGGGAGGCGTACGAGCAGTACTTC
CSVEGEAYEQYF
>NA|TRBJ1-1|TRBV27|NA
TGTGCCAGCAGTAGGCAGAGCCTCAATACTAGAGCCACTAAAGCTTTCTTT
CASSRQSLNTRATKAFF
>many|TRBJ1-1|TRBV7-2|TRBD1
TGTGCCAGCAGCTTAGGGGACAGGAGGAAGACTGAAGCTTTCTTT
CASSLGDRRKTEAFF
>few|TRBJ1-4|TRBV4-2|NA
TGTGCCAGCAGCCAAGATCCATCGGCAACTAATGAAAAACTGTTTTTT
CASSQDPSATNEKLFF
>NA|TRBJ1-4|TRBV4-1|NA
TGCGCCAGCAGCCAAAGCTTAATCGGAGGGGACTATGAAAAACTGTTTTTT
CASSQSLIGGDYEKLFF
>few|TRBJ2-3|TRBV19|TRBD2
TGTGCCAGTAGTATTCAGCGGGATACAGATACGCAGTATTTT
CASSIQRDTDTQYF
>many|TRBJ2-3|TRBV3-1|TRBD2
TGTGCCAGCAGCCTCCGGACTAGCGGCCGAGCAGATACGCAGTATTTT
CASSLRTSGRADTQYF
>medium-sized|TRBJ1-5|TRBV20-1|NA
TGCAGTGCTACGAGAACCACAGGTAGCAATCAGCCCCAGCATTTT
CSATRTTGSNQPQHF
>NA|TRBJ2-1|TRBV2|NA
TGTGCCAGCAGTCCTCGGGACGCCGACAATGGGCAGTTCTTC
CASSPRDADNGQFF
>NA|TRBJ2-3|TRBV5-4|NA
TGTGCCAGCAGCTTAGGGACCACAAACACAGATACGCAGTATTTT
CASSLGTTNTDTQYF
>NA|TRBJ2-3|TRBV27|TRBD1
TGTGCCAGCAGTTTCTGGGACAGGGGTCCCACAGATACGCAGTATTTT
CASSFWDRGPTDTQYF
>NA|TRBJ1-1|TRBV29-1|NA
TGCAGCGTCGGTACCTTAACCCGGAACAGCAACACTGAAGATTTCTTT
CSVGTLTRNSNTEDFF
>many|TRBJ2-4|TRBV28|NA
TGTGCCAGCAGCTTTCAGTCAGGGGTCTTAGCCAAAAACATTCAGTACTTC
CASSFQSGVLAKNIQYF
>few|TRBJ1-5|TRBV30|TRBD1
TGTGCCTGGAATAGAGGGGGCAGTGGAAATCAGCCCCAGCATTTT
CAWNRGGSGNQPQHF
>many|TRBJ2-3|TRBV2|TRBD2
TGTGCCAGCAGTCGGACTAGCGATACGCAGTATTTT
CASSRTSDTQYF
>many|TRBJ2-2|TRBV27|NA
TGTGCCAGCAAGGGTTCCGCTGCGAACACCGGGGAGCTGTTTTTT
CASKGSAANTGELFF
>NA|TRBJ1-6|TRBV28|NA
TGTGCCAGCAGTCCTCCGAACAGGTTTTCACCCATCCACTTT
CASSPPNRFSPIHF
>many|TRBJ2-7|TRBV6-1|TRBD1
TGTGCCAGCAGTTATCGGACAGGGTTGTACGAGCAGTACTTC
CASSYRTGLYEQYF
>NA|TRBJ2-7|TRBV5-1|NA
TGCGCCAGCAGCACCGAAGGCGCGGGTCTACTCCACGAGCAGTACTTC
CASSTEGAGLLHEQYF
>many|TRBJ1-3|TRBV5-5|NA
TGTGCCAGCAGCTTGTACGGGGAAAACACCATATATTTT
CASSLYGENTIYF
>many|TRBJ2-7|TRBV28|NA
TGTGCCAGCAATGTAGGGACTTTTTACGAGCAGTACTTC
CASNVGTFYEQYF
>NA|TRBJ2-5|TRBV18|NA
TGTGCCAGCTCACCACCCGCCAACAGTCAAGTCCAGTACTTC
CASSPPANSQVQYF
>many|TRBJ2-3|TRBV29-1|NA
TGCAGCGTTCAAGATCCAGATACGCAGTATTTT
CSVQDPDTQYF
>many|TRBJ2-1|TRBV11-3|TRBD2
TGTGCCAGCAGCGTGGGACTAGCGGGAGGGAGTGAGCAGTTCTTC
CASSVGLAGGSEQFF